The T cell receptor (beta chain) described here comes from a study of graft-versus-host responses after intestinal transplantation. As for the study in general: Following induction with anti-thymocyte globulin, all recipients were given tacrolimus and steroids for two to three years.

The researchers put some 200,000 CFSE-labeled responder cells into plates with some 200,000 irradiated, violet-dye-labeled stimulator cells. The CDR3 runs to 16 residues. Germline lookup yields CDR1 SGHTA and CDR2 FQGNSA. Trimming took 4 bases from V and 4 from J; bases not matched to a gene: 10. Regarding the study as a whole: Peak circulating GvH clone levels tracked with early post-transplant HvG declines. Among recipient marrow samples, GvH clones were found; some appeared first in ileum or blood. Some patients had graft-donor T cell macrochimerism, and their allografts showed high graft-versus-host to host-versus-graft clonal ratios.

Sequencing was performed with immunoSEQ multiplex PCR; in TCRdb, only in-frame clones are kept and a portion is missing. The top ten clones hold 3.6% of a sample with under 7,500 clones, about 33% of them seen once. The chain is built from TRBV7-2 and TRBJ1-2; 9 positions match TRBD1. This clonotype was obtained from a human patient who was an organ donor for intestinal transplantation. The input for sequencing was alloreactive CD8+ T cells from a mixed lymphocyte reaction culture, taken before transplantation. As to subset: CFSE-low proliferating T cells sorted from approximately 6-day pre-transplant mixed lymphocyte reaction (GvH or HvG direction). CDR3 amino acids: CASSSVEDRGIYGYTF. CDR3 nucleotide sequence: TGTGCCAGCAGCTCGGTTGAGGACAGGGGAATCTATGGCTACACCTTC.